This T cell receptor beta chain was retrieved from a study of cytotoxic CD8 clonotypes in ibrutinib-treated CLL. Assay: immunoSEQ multiplex PCR; the TCRdb copy retains only in-frame clones and omits some. The table includes hundreds of thousands of clones, roughly 71% detected once. The germline V and J ends were trimmed by 0 bases and 4 bases, with 6 bases remaining between them. The CDR3 spans 13 residues. Germline V gene lookup returns CDR1 LNHNV and CDR2 YYDKDF (reference sequence). The sequences come from PBMCs, collected after 36 months of ibrutinib treatment. The chain carries TRBV15 and TRBJ1-1, with D unclear. This TCR was recovered from a human donor with chronic lymphocytic leukemia. This CDR3 reads CATSRDGSTEAFF. DNA for the CDR3: TGTGCCACCAGCAGAGACGGGAGCACTGAAGCTTTCTTT.